The rows below give T cell receptor beta chains drawn from one sample of a study of PD-L1 blockade in urothelial cancer. Produced via immunoSEQ multiplex PCR; TCRdb's table is partial and in-frame only. The sample carries more than 85,000 clones, roughly nine tenths recorded once. Sequencing used PBMCs, obtained around atezolizumab (anti-PD-L1) treatment. The source of these receptors is a woman of 80 years or more with urothelial cancer. Each CDR3 is given with its conserved first and last residue. D genes are given only for firm matches. Size is omitted from some rows. Given values are once, few, many or a class for expanded clones.

v_call,clone_size,j_call,d_call,cdr3_aa,cdr3_nt
TRBV6-5,-,TRBJ2-3,TRBD2,CASNAGAPTDTQYF,TGTGCCAGCAACGCGGGAGCGCCCACAGATACGCAGTATTTT
TRBV5-6,-,TRBJ1-1,-,CASSHPGSMNTEAFF,TGTGCCAGCAGCCACCCGGGAAGTATGAACACTGAAGCTTTCTTT
TRBV5-1,-,TRBJ1-3,TRBD1,CASSIGQGRNSGNTIYF,TGCGCCAGCAGCATTGGACAGGGGCGAAACTCTGGAAACACCATATATTTT
TRBV27,-,TRBJ2-3,TRBD2,CASSRSGRALGTDTQYF,TGTGCCAGCAGTAGAAGCGGGAGGGCCCTTGGCACAGATACGCAGTATTTT
TRBV11-2,-,TRBJ2-5,TRBD2,CASSLEEWASGRGETQYF,TGTGCCAGCAGCTTAGAGGAGTGGGCTAGCGGGAGGGGGGAGACCCAGTACTTC
TRBV6-1,-,TRBJ2-1,TRBD1,CASIGTGTHEQFF,TGTGCCAGCATCGGGACAGGGACCCATGAGCAGTTCTTC
TRBV28,-,TRBJ2-1,-,CASDSYNEQFF,TGTGCCTCGGACAGCTACAATGAGCAGTTCTTC
TRBV5-5,-,TRBJ1-2,-,CASSLGSGEAYGYTF,TGTGCCAGCAGCTTGGGTAGCGGGGAGGCCTATGGCTACACCTTC
TRBV2,-,TRBJ2-5,-,CASSEAGSLRHRQETQYF,TGTGCCAGCAGTGAAGCCGGTTCTCTCAGACATCGCCAAGAGACCCAGTACTTC
TRBV14,-,TRBJ2-4,TRBD2,CASSPLGGSGVNIQYF,TGTGCCAGCAGCCCCCTCGGGGGGAGCGGGGTAAACATTCAGTACTTC
TRBV4-2,-,TRBJ2-7,-,CASSQDPGREQYF,TGTGCCAGCAGCCAAGATCCGGGGAGAGAGCAGTACTTC
TRBV7-3,-,TRBJ1-1,TRBD1,CASSLTTGDLDTEAFF,TGTGCCAGCAGCTTAACCACAGGGGATCTGGACACTGAAGCTTTCTTT
TRBV7-9,-,TRBJ2-3,TRBD2,CATWTSGRPTDTQYF,TGTGCCACCTGGACTAGCGGGAGGCCAACAGATACGCAGTATTTT
TRBV19,-,TRBJ2-1,-,CASSHTGVPPNEQFF,TGTGCCAGTAGTCACACAGGTGTTCCCCCCAATGAGCAGTTCTTC
TRBV18,-,TRBJ1-3,TRBD1,CASSPPDRGGNTIYF,TGTGCCAGCTCACCACCGGACAGGGGTGGAAACACCATATATTTT
TRBV7-8,-,TRBJ1-2,TRBD1,CASSSSGGYGYTF,TGTGCCAGCAGCTCGTCAGGGGGCTATGGCTACACCTTC
TRBV29-1,-,TRBJ2-3,-,CSVPPPGGTDTQYF,TGCAGCGTCCCCCCCCCAGGGGGCACAGATACGCAGTATTTT
TRBV4-2,-,TRBJ1-4,TRBD1,CASSPIQGVTNEKLFF,TGTGCCAGCAGTCCCATACAGGGGGTAACTAATGAAAAACTGTTTTTT
TRBV18,-,TRBJ2-7,-,CASSPPYGAYEQYF,TGTGCCAGCTCACCACCGTACGGGGCCTACGAGCAGTACTTC
TRBV9,-,TRBJ1-5,TRBD1,CASSVGPGGSGPQHF,TGTGCCAGCAGCGTAGGCCCAGGGGGGTCAGGGCCCCAGCATTTT
TRBV7-3,-,TRBJ2-2,-,CASSEGAGTGELFF,TGTGCCAGCAGCGAAGGGGCGGGAACCGGGGAGCTGTTTTTT
TRBV5-1,-,TRBJ2-1,-,CASSWNPNMGVGGNEQFF,TGCGCCAGCAGCTGGAACCCAAACATGGGGGTGGGGGGCAATGAGCAGTTCTTC
TRBV7-9,-,TRBJ2-6,-,CASSASGAGANVLTF,TGTGCCAGCAGCGCCTCGGGAGCTGGGGCCAACGTCCTGACTTTC
TRBV7-8,-,TRBJ1-1,-,CASSLAHQIGGATEAFF,TGTGCCAGCAGCTTAGCCCACCAAATTGGGGGCGCGACTGAAGCTTTCTTT
TRBV7-8,-,TRBJ2-5,-,CASSPVDFQETQYF,TGTGCCAGCAGCCCTGTGGACTTCCAAGAGACCCAGTACTTC
TRBV2,few,TRBJ1-5,TRBD1,CASSRGQGPSNQPQHF,TGTGCCAGCAGTAGAGGACAGGGCCCAAGCAATCAGCCCCAGCATTTT
TRBV27,-,TRBJ2-5,-,CASSVQQGSIETQYF,TGTGCCAGCAGTGTCCAGCAGGGGTCTATTGAGACCCAGTACTTC
TRBV27,-,TRBJ2-3,TRBD2,CASTASGTSRDTQYF,TGTGCCAGCACCGCTTCCGGGACTAGCAGAGATACGCAGTATTTT
TRBV28,-,TRBJ1-5,TRBD1,CASQKEGGFGQPQHF,TGTGCCAGTCAAAAAGAAGGGGGCTTTGGTCAGCCCCAGCATTTT
TRBV28,-,TRBJ1-1,-,CASSTPRQARTEAFF,TGTGCCAGCAGTACCCCCCGACAGGCGAGGACTGAAGCTTTCTTT
TRBV2,-,TRBJ1-5,TRBD1,CASSGDRGASQPQHF,TGTGCCAGCAGTGGGGACAGGGGCGCCAGTCAGCCCCAGCATTTT
TRBV30,-,TRBJ2-7,-,CAWSVGGTFTYEQYF,TGTGCCTGGAGTGTAGGAGGGACCTTCACCTACGAGCAGTACTTC
TRBV10-3,-,TRBJ1-2,TRBD1,CAIKGAGHYGYTF,TGTGCCATCAAGGGGGCGGGACACTATGGCTACACCTTC
TRBV6-6,-,TRBJ2-1,TRBD2,CASNEGLAVAEQFF,TGTGCCAGCAATGAGGGACTAGCGGTAGCTGAGCAGTTCTTC
TRBV5-1,-,TRBJ2-2,-,CASSQSQGAGELFF,TGCGCCAGCAGCCAATCACAGGGAGCCGGGGAGCTGTTTTTT
TRBV7-6,-,TRBJ1-1,TRBD1,CASSLGQGTEAFF,TGTGCCAGCAGCTTAGGACAGGGGACTGAAGCTTTCTTT
TRBV9,-,TRBJ2-2,TRBD2,CASSPRSGGTGELFF,TGTGCCAGCAGCCCCCGGTCGGGGGGGACCGGGGAGCTGTTTTTT